This T cell receptor (beta chain) was retrieved from a study of cytomegalovirus exposure and HLA in healthy donors. Study-level findings and limits: More clonal expansion characterized HLA-associated TCR beta chains than equally common others in a later analysis.

Remarks on this clone: Its antigen remains unidentified.

This CDR3 comprises 16 residues. The V gene lost 0 bases and the J gene lost 7 bases, with 19 bases spanning the gap. Germline lookup yields CDR1 SGDLS and CDR2 YYNGEE. It was with 60 Vbeta and 13 Jbeta primers that the PCR ran. Produced via immunoSEQ multiplex PCR; TCRdb's table is partial and in-frame only. This sample has more than 95,000 clones, with about 84% found just once. Sequencing input: PBMCs. This chain connects TRBV9 to TRBJ1-1, with D possibly being TRBD1 (5 bases). The sequence derives from a man aged 18 to 35 in good health and CMV-seropositive. For the CDR3, the DNA is TGTGCCAGCAGCGTAGACCGTGGAGGGGTCGGGGTTGAAGCTTTCTTT. Residues: CASSVDRGGVGVEAFF.